The 25 T cell receptor beta chains below come from one sample, sequenced in a study of blood T cell repertoires in COVID-19 (TCRdb year 2020). The protocol used for the library was the immunoSEQ multiplex PCR assay. Entries here come from immuneACCESS through TCRdb and include only in-frame sequences with V and J called. Some clones fail to appear in such tables; in the studies checked, an unresolved V gene covers under half of the shortfall, and the cause of the remainder is unknown. The sample table records fewer than 200,000 clones; about 79% of these occur just once. Approximately 26% of the sample is in the top ten clones. The sequenced material came from peripheral blood. The source is a woman in her seventies with acute or convalescent COVID-19.

The chain uses TRBV2 and TRBJ1-5; D is possibly TRBD1 (5 bases). In germline, CDR1 is SNHLY, CDR2 FYNNEI. The CDR3 has 15 amino acids. V lost 5 bases and J lost 2, with 13 bases in between. CDR3 DNA sequence: TGTGCCAGCAGTCGACAGTCGGGAGGCAATCAGCCCCAGCATTTT. This translates into CASSRQSGGNQPQHF. Supplemented by reference TRBV2 and TRBJ1-5, the full variable domain reads EPEVTQTPSHQVTQMGQEVILRCVPISNHLYFYWYRQILGQKVEFLVSFYNNEISEKSEIFDDQFSVERPDGSNFTLKIRSTKLEDSAMYFCASSRQSGGNQPQHFGDGTRLSIL.

The chain employs TRBV30 and TRBJ1-2, with a weak D call TRBD1 (5 bases). V lost 4 bases, J lost 7 bases, and 13 bases lay in between. Germline lookup yields CDR1 GTSNPN and CDR2 SVGIG (reference sequence). The CDR3 consists of 12 residues. CDR3 nucleotide sequence: TGTGCCTGGAACGGGGGGGGATTTGGCTACACCTTC. Translated, it gives CAWNGGGFGYTF.

This sequence joins TRBV6-2 or TRBV6-3 and TRBJ2-7; 10 nucleotides agree with TRBD1. Germline V gives CDR1 MNHEY, CDR2 SVGEGT. V lost 6 bases, J lost 5 bases, and 16 bases stayed unmatched. The CDR3 extends over 17 amino acids. The CDR3 here is CASSRPLTGTGADEQYF. The DNA of the CDR3 is TGTGCCAGCAGCCGACCACTAACCGGGACAGGGGCCGACGAGCAGTACTTC.

This chain joins TRBV19 and TRBJ2-7; 12 bases agree with TRBD2. J gave up 3 bases and V 9 bases, and 21 bases lay outside the gene matches. CDR1 and CDR2 from the germline V gene are LNHDA and SQIVND (reference sequence). CDR3 length: 19 residues. This chain's CDR3 is CARLIQRLAGAQNIYEQYF. In DNA form, the CDR3 reads TGTGCCAGGCTGATACAACGACTAGCGGGAGCTCAAAACATCTACGAGCAGTACTTC.

The chain is built from TRBV5-4 and TRBJ2-5; TRBD2 matches at 8 bases. This CDR3 comprises 17 residues. CDR1 is SGHNT and CDR2 is YYREEE in the germline V gene (reference sequence). The V segment lost 4 bases and the J segment 2 bases; nucleotides outside the gene matches: 13. For the CDR3, the DNA is TGTGCCAGCAGCAGGTCTTCCGGGACTAGGGGGCAAGAGACCCAGTACTTC. Its translation: CASSRSSGTRGQETQYF. The whole variable domain, remainder taken from reference TRBV5-4 and TRBJ2-5, is ETGVTQSPTHLIKTRGQQVTLRCSSQSGHNTVSWYQQALGQGPQFIFQYYREEENGRGNFPPRFSGLQFPNYSSELNVNALELDDSALYLCASSRSSGTRGQETQYFGPGTRLLVL.

This chain links TRBV5-1 with TRBJ1-2, with TRBD1 identical over 8 bases. The trim removed 3 bases at V and 5 bases at J, leaving 6 bases unmatched. CDR3 length: 14 amino acids. Germline V lookup: CDR1 SGHRS, CDR2 YFSETQ. The CDR3 sequence is CASSWETGGYGYTF. The CDR3, as DNA: TGCGCCAGCAGCTGGGAAACAGGGGGGTATGGCTACACCTTC.

The chain links TRBV7-3 to TRBJ2-6, with 9 nucleotides matching TRBD1. Trimming at V came to 5 bases and at J to 0 bases, leaving 8 bases not matched to a gene. The CDR3 runs 18 residues. Germline loops: CDR1 SGHTA, CDR2 FQGTGA. In DNA form, the CDR3 reads TGTGCCAGCAGCCCTGGGACAGGGTTCATCTCTGGGGCCAACGTCCTGACTTTC. Translating gives CASSPGTGFISGANVLTF.

The rearrangement uses TRBV5-6 and TRBJ1-1; a possible D gene is TRBD1 (6 bases). Between the trimmed V and J ends, which lost 0 bases and 2 bases, there was a span of 8 bases. The CDR3 covers 14 residues. Germline V gene sequence: CDR1 SGHDT, CDR2 YYEEEE. Here the CDR3 DNA reads TGTGCCAGCAGCTTGGGGACAGCTAACACTGAAGCTTTCTTT. Translated, it gives CASSLGTANTEAFF.

The rearrangement joins TRBV19 to TRBJ1-2; tentatively, D is TRBD1 (5 bases). The germline V gene has CDR1 LNHDA and CDR2 SQIVND (reference sequence). The ends were cut back, 3 bases at V and 2 bases at J, with 7 bases in the middle. This CDR3 has 13 residues. CDR3 residues: CASSMGQNYGYTF. CDR3 nucleotides: TGTGCCAGTAGTATGGGGCAGAACTATGGCTACACCTTC.

The chain links TRBV20-1 to TRBJ2-5, with unresolved D. The CDR3 spans 11 residues. The V end was cut by 2 bases, the J end by 4 bases, with 5 bases between. The germline gives CDR1 DFQATT, CDR2 SNEGSKA (reference sequence). As DNA, the CDR3 is TGCAGTGCTAGACTCGGAGAGACCCAGTACTTC. As protein: CSARLGETQYF.

This clone was recorded once. The rearrangement joins TRBV6-1 to TRBJ1-5; no reliable D call. Germline V lookup: CDR1 MNHNS, CDR2 SASEGT. This CDR3 is 15 amino acids long. Trimming left V 2 bases short and J 4 bases short, with 12 bases between. The CDR3 DNA is TGTGCCAGCAGTGAATGGGCACTCCCTAATCAGCCCCAGCATTTT. Amino acids: CASSEWALPNQPQHF.

V gene TRBV23-1 combines with J gene TRBJ2-7, with no clear D. TRBV23-1 is classed as an ORF, of uncertain function. CDR3 length: 9 residues. The CDR3 DNA sequence: TGCGCAGCACTCTACGAGCAGTACTTC. It is translated as CAALYEQYF.

The V call is TRBV6-6, the J call TRBJ2-1; D unclear. The V end was cut by 2 bases, the J end by 0 bases, with 11 bases between. This CDR3 is built from 16 residues. Germline values: CDR1 MNHNY, CDR2 SVGAGI (reference sequence). Written as DNA, the CDR3 is TGTGCCAGCAGTTACATGACAAGTAGCTCCTACAATGAGCAGTTCTTC. It specifies CASSYMTSSSYNEQFF.

The chain combines TRBV4-1 with TRBJ1-4; D may be TRBD1 (6 bases). The CDR3 is 15 residues long. Germline V gives CDR1 MGHRA, CDR2 YSYEKL. V was pared by 0 bases and J by 8 bases, with 13 bases between. As DNA, the CDR3 is TGCGCCAGCAGCCAAGATGACAGGATCGGAGAAAAACTGTTTTTT. Residues: CASSQDDRIGEKLFF.

CDR3 coding DNA: TGTGCCAGCAGCTTAGGTAGAGGACAGCCCCAGCATTTT. Translated: CASSLGRGQPQHF. The chain uses TRBV7-6 and TRBJ1-5; the D is unclear. Trimming cost V 1 base and J 7 bases, with 8 bases left between them. This CDR3 has 13 residues. The germline V gene encodes CDR1 SGHVS and CDR2 FNYEAQ.

In its sample, this clone was seen once. The J gene is TRBJ2-1, the V gene TRBV19, with 13 nucleotides matching TRBD2. Germline CDR1 LNHDA, CDR2 SQIVND (reference sequence). This CDR3 comprises 19 residues. V was pared by 4 bases and J by 1 base, with 10 bases of the junction left unmatched. The CDR3 DNA sequence: TGTGCCAGTAGTACCGCCGGACTAGCGGGAGTTCGATCCTACAATGAGCAGTTCTTC. This encodes CASSTAGLAGVRSYNEQFF.

This clone has a handful of counts. The rearrangement joins TRBV3-1 (or the pseudogene TRBV3-2) to TRBJ2-7; 10 nucleotides align to TRBD2. After removal of 3 bases from V and 5 bases from J, the junction contained 7 bases not matched to a gene. CDR3 length equals 15 residues. The V gene's germline CDR1 is LGHDT and CDR2 YNNKEL (reference sequence). As DNA, the CDR3 is TGTGCCAGCAGCCAGATGGCTAGCGGGAGCCACGAGCAGTACTTC. This gives the protein CASSQMASGSHEQYF.

The J gene is TRBJ1-2, the V gene TRBV28; D call uncertain. Germline V gene data show CDR1 as MDHEN and CDR2 as SYDVKM. The CDR3 is 11 residues long. V was cut by 5 bases and J by 8 bases, with 9 bases left in between. CDR3 region: CASSMAFGYTF. As DNA, the CDR3 is TGTGCCAGCAGTATGGCCTTCGGCTACACCTTC.

V usage is TRBV2 and J usage is TRBJ1-2; 7 bases agree with TRBD1. V shed 5 bases, J shed 6 bases, and the junction held 9 bases outside the gene matches. This CDR3 has 14 amino acids. Germline V gives CDR1 SNHLY, CDR2 FYNNEI. CDR3: CASSPTGFFDGYTF. CDR3 DNA: TGTGCCAGCAGTCCGACAGGGTTTTTTGATGGCTACACCTTC. Using reference TRBV2 and TRBJ1-2 for the parts outside the CDR3, the full variable domain is EPEVTQTPSHQVTQMGQEVILRCVPISNHLYFYWYRQILGQKVEFLVSFYNNEISEKSEIFDDQFSVERPDGSNFTLKIRSTKLEDSAMYFCASSPTGFFDGYTFGSGTRLTVV.

The V gene is TRBV24-1, the J gene TRBJ2-2, with D tentatively TRBD1 (5 bases). Germline CDR1 and CDR2: KGHDR and SFDVKD. The germline V and J ends were trimmed by 8 bases and 2 bases, with 14 bases remaining between them. The CDR3 covers 15 residues. The CDR3 reads CATMGLGVNTGELFF. The CDR3 DNA follows: TGTGCCACCATGGGGTTAGGGGTTAACACCGGGGAGCTGTTTTTT.

The chain combines TRBV2 with TRBJ2-1; 7 bases agree with TRBD1. The ends lost 4 bases at V and 5 bases at J; junction bases unmatched: 11. The CDR3 has 16 amino acids. Looked up from germline, CDR1 is SNHLY and CDR2 is FYNNEI. The DNA for the CDR3 is TGTGCCAGCAGTGGCCCACGACAGGGCGGAGACAATGAGCAGTTCTTC. Translating gives CASSGPRQGGDNEQFF.

This rearrangement joins TRBV6-6 to TRBJ1-5, with D hard to call. With 3 bases removed from V and 9 bases from J, the gap between germline ends came to 12 bases. Germline V gene sequence: CDR1 MNHNY, CDR2 SVGAGI (reference sequence). The CDR3 has 13 residues. The CDR3 loop is CASSYRELAPQHF. CDR3 nucleotides: TGTGCCAGCAGTTATCGAGAACTTGCGCCCCAGCATTTT.

This clone was seen a single time. This chain connects TRBV5-1 to TRBJ2-1, with 8 bases identical to TRBD2. Germline lookup yields CDR1 SGHRS and CDR2 YFSETQ. The CDR3 extends over 16 amino acids. V shed 4 bases and J 6 bases; nucleotides not matched to a gene: 12. CDR3: CASSGGTRVRGNEQFF. DNA for the CDR3: TGCGCCAGCAGCGGCGGGACTAGGGTTCGGGGCAATGAGCAGTTCTTC.

This clone turned up a few times. The DNA for the CDR3 is TGTGCCAGCAGCCCTGCTCGTCTAGCGGGTTCCGGCAATGAGCAGTTCTTC. Its translation is CASSPARLAGSGNEQFF. J is TRBJ2-1 and V is TRBV7-9; 8 bases are shared with TRBD2. Germline V gene data show CDR1 as SEHNR and CDR2 as FQNEAQ (reference sequence). V shed 5 bases, J shed 6 bases, and the junction held 15 bases outside the gene matches. CDR3 length: 17 residues.

The genes are TRBV10-3 and TRBJ1-1; 7 bases match TRBD1. The germline V gene encodes CDR1 ENHRY and CDR2 SYGVKD. The ends lost 4 bases at V and 2 bases at J; junction bases unmatched: 7. The CDR3 has 15 residues. The CDR3 protein is CAISGGQSFNTEAFF. Written as DNA, the CDR3 is TGTGCCATCAGTGGGGGACAGAGTTTCAACACTGAAGCTTTCTTT.